The clone carrying this T cell receptor (beta chain) was detected many times. No antigen is known for it. The data stem from a study of T cells in Graves' hyperthyroidism and ophthalmopathy. Study observations and caveats: From stable hyperthyroidism, ophthalmopathy was separated by a 13 V-J model.

J lost 2 bases, V lost 5 bases, and 7 bases had no gene match. Germline assignment: CDR1 SNHLY and CDR2 FYNNEI. The CDR3 totals 15 residues. What was amplified from RNA transcripts were TCR beta CDR3 regions. An initial round of RT-PCR targeting the TCR CDR3 relied on the HTBI primer set. TCRdb used MiXCR to reprocess the multiplex PCR reads, holding one entry per CDR3 protein. There are 550,000 to 800,000 distinct CDR3 sequences in the sample; 15% to 20% occur only once, and around 16% lies in the top ten. The rearrangement links TRBV2 to TRBJ2-7, with 9 nucleotides matching TRBD2. This sequence was found in a man between 50 and 59 years old with Graves' hyperthyroidism. The material sequenced was blood. CDR3: CASSPYAGGAYEQYF. CDR3 in DNA: TGTGCCAGCAGTCCATACGCGGGAGGGGCCTACGAGCAGTACTTC.